This TCR beta chain was sequenced for a study of T-cell reconstitution after alpha-beta-depleted transplantation in children. The CDR3 spans 14 residues. Germline loops: CDR1 MNHEY, CDR2 SVGAGI. Trimming took 4 bases from V and 0 from J, leaving 7 bases between them. Note on this clonotype: Antigen unknown.

During its preparation, the TCRbeta library received unique molecular identifiers. Each CDR3 protein gets one entry after TCRdb re-called the PCR reads with MiXCR. The data show 81,000 or so distinct CDR3 sequences, around 16% seen once. Whole-study results and caveats: About two months after transplant, alpha-beta T cells reportedly came from several hundred expanded graft clones. There were some patients whose high TCRbeta diversity at day 60 came from surviving recipient T cells and thymic progenitors.

The origin of this receptor is a male patient between 2 and 10 years old who had a stem cell transplant for acute lymphoblastic leukemia, so the T cells may come from the graft donor. Sequenced here: PBMCs, mostly from graft donor cells, sampled 180 days after TCRalphabeta/CD19-depleted stem cell transplant. The chain carries TRBV6-5 and TRBJ2-1; TRBD2 might be the D (5 bases). CDR3 residues: CASSFGSSYNEQFF. The DNA of the CDR3 is TGTGCCAGCAGTTTTGGGAGCTCCTACAATGAGCAGTTCTTC.